The source of this T cell receptor (beta chain) is a study of CD8+ T cells in alopecia areata. Study context: The drug, tofacitinib, lasted 6 to 18 months, followed by 6 months off drug.

Alopecia areata patients had lesional scalp punch biopsies and peripheral blood taken from them. A word on this clone: Antigen specificity is unknown.

V was pared by 10 bases and J by 1 base, with 12 bases between. The CDR3 contains 13 residues. In germline, CDR1 is MNHEY, CDR2 SVGAGI. cDNA reverse transcribed from extracted RNA served as the sequencing template. The data were produced by immunoSEQ multiplex PCR, yet TCRdb's version contains in-frame clones alone and is incomplete. The table has 9,900 or so clones, 55% to 65% seen once; the top ten hold 7.5% to 10%. Study results and caveats: Scalp sample sequencing also detects resident alphabeta T cells of normal skin. Normal scalp had lower clonality than lesional scalp, with alopecia totalis/universalis lesions showing this most strongly.

The chain recombines TRBV6-5 with TRBJ2-3; D not resolved. Sequences were derived from skin, sampled at week 0. The receptor was derived from a human donor with alopecia areata. In nucleotides, the CDR3 is TGTGCCACCGAAAGTCGAGGCACAGATACGCAGTATTTT. Translation gives CATESRGTDTQYF.